A single sample is the source of the 26 T cell receptor beta chains below, sequenced in a study of response to subunit inactivated influenza vaccine listed by TCRdb under 2018. Libraries were built with RT-PCR. TCRdb lists the instrument as Illumina HiSeq 2500. The raw public reads went through TCRdb reprocessing: fastp at Q25, MiXCR clone calling, in-frame beta chains kept. Rows are unified per CDR3 protein, each entry keeping the most common DNA and genes. The sample contains hundreds of thousands of distinct CDR3 sequences, about 25% of them found a single time. The ten largest clonotypes hold 1.9% of the sample. The starting material was CD4+ T cells sorted from PBMCs, obtained around 5 days after vaccination. Receptor source: a man in his forties or fifties who received an inactivated influenza vaccine. Donor details come from another sample of the same person, matched by shared clones.

This clonotype was seen only a few times. The J gene is TRBJ2-7, the V gene TRBV6-2 or TRBV6-3; unclear D gene. The germline V and J ends were trimmed by 0 bases and 2 bases, with 14 bases remaining between them. Germline CDR1 reads MNHEY; CDR2 reads SVGEGT. The CDR3 contains 16 residues. CDR3 DNA: TGTGCCAGCAGTTACTCATTCCAGCTAATAGCCTACGAGCAGTACTTC. This translates into CASSYSFQLIAYEQYF.

The chain couples TRBV7-2 to TRBJ2-6; maybe TRBD2 (6 bases). The germline V gene encodes CDR1 SGHTA and CDR2 FQGNSA. The CDR3 sequence is 14 residues long. V lost 8 bases and J lost 2, with 10 bases in between. This CDR3 reads CASRWRAGANVLTF. The CDR3 nucleotides read TGTGCCAGCCGTTGGAGGGCTGGGGCCAACGTCCTGACTTTC.

The rearrangement joins TRBV7-3 to TRBJ2-3, with a tentative D call TRBD2 (5 bases). CDR1 and CDR2 (germline): SGHTA, FQGTGA. Trimming stripped 1 base from V and 6 bases from J, with 11 bases between. The CDR3 runs to 14 residues. CDR3: CASSLIPGMDTQYF. CDR3 coding DNA: TGTGCCAGCAGCTTAATCCCGGGGATGGATACGCAGTATTTT.

This rearrangement joins TRBV19 to TRBJ1-5, with D maybe TRBD1 (6 bases). The CDR3 is 16 amino acids. Per the germline V gene, CDR1 is LNHDA and CDR2 is SQIVND (reference sequence). With 9 bases removed from V and 6 bases from J, the gap between germline ends came to 24 bases. CDR3 sequence reads: CASLPRGGAGIQPQHF. The DNA for the CDR3 is TGTGCCAGCCTTCCCCGGGGGGGCGCAGGAATTCAGCCCCAGCATTTT. The whole variable domain, filled in from reference TRBV19 and TRBJ1-5, reads DGGITQSPKYLFRKEGQNVTLSCEQNLNHDAMYWYRQDPGQGLRLIYYSQIVNDFQKGDIAEGYSVSREKKESFPLTVTSAQKNPTAFYLCASLPRGGAGIQPQHFGDGTRLSIL.

This clonotype appeared a few times. The chain is built from TRBV20-1 and TRBJ2-5; D may be TRBD2 (6 bases). With 0 bases removed from V and 5 bases from J, the gap between germline ends came to 10 bases. CDR1 is DFQATT and CDR2 is SNEGSKA in the germline V gene (reference sequence). The CDR3 length is 13 residues. CDR3 nucleotides: TGCAGTGCTAGAGAGACGGGGGTGGAGACCCAGTACTTC. It encodes CSARETGVETQYF.

This clonotype has just a few counts. V and J are TRBV2 and TRBJ1-2; the D gene is possibly TRBD1 (5 bases). The CDR3 runs 14 residues. Germline-derived CDR1 and CDR2 are SNHLY and FYNNEI. Between the trimmed V and J ends, which lost 7 bases and 5 bases, there was a span of 17 bases. CDR3 protein: CASTSTPGPYGYTF. In nucleotides, the CDR3 is TGTGCCAGCACTAGTACGCCGGGACCATATGGCTACACCTTC.

This clonotype has a handful of counts. This chain uses TRBV20-1 with TRBJ2-7; 10 bases align to TRBD2. Germline CDR1 reads DFQATT; CDR2 reads SNEGSKA (reference sequence). This CDR3 has 15 amino acids. Unmatched junction bases numbered 7, after V lost 5 bases and J lost 0 bases. The CDR3 bases are TGCAGTGCTGGGGCTGCTAGCGGGGGCTCCTACGAGCAGTACTTC. This gives the protein CSAGAASGGSYEQYF.

The chain employs TRBV11-2 and TRBJ2-7; D not certain. Trimming took 5 bases from V and 4 from J, leaving 18 bases between them. The CDR3 is 15 amino acids. Germline CDR1 reads SGHAT; CDR2 reads FQNNGV. The CDR3 sequence: CASSTLTGQFYEQYF. The CDR3 bases are TGTGCCAGCAGCACTCTCACCGGGCAATTTTACGAGCAGTACTTC.

The table lists this clonotype with a few counts. V usage is TRBV7-2 and J usage is TRBJ2-7; D is perhaps TRBD1 or TRBD2 (6 bases each). Germline CDR1 is SGHTA and CDR2 is FQGNSA. Trimming left V 5 bases short and J 10 bases short, with 24 bases between. This CDR3 contains 15 residues. In DNA, the CDR3 is TGTGCCAGCAGCCTTGGACAGATGGGACTTTACCCCCAGTACTTC. This encodes CASSLGQMGLYPQYF.

This clonotype was seen more than once but under ten times. The V and J genes are TRBV7-2 and TRBJ2-7, with D uncertain. Trimming removed 2 bases from V and 0 bases from J, with 5 bases in between. The CDR3 is 13 residues long. Per the germline V gene, CDR1 is SGHTA and CDR2 is FQGNSA. CDR3 DNA: TGTGCCAGCAGCTTACCTACCTCCTACGAGCAGTACTTC. It yields the protein CASSLPTSYEQYF.

The rearrangement links TRBV24-1 to TRBJ2-5; D is unclear. This CDR3 has 15 amino acids. Germline loops: CDR1 KGHDR, CDR2 SFDVKD. V lost 5 bases to trimming and J lost 5 bases, with 17 bases between them. The DNA of the CDR3 is TGTGCCACCAGTGCCTCGGATAATCTGAGGGAGACCCAGTACTTC. It specifies CATSASDNLRETQYF.

This clonotype came up a few times. This sequence joins TRBV3-1 and TRBJ1-1; 7 bases are shared with TRBD1. There are 13 residues in the CDR3. Germline CDR1 reads LGHDT; CDR2 reads YNNKEL (reference sequence). The V and J ends lost 1 base and 6 bases, in that order; junction bases with no gene match: 2. CDR3 amino acids: CASSQAQGAEAFF. For the CDR3, the DNA is TGTGCCAGCAGCCAAGCGCAGGGGGCTGAAGCTTTCTTT.

This clonotype occurred a few times. This chain uses TRBV10-3 with TRBJ1-4, with 9 bases that match TRBD1. Losses at the gene ends were 4 bases for V and 5 bases for J; bases not matched to a gene: 5. In germline, CDR1 is ENHRY, CDR2 SYGVKD. This CDR3 spans 15 amino acids. For the CDR3, the DNA is TGTGCCATCAGTGTCTACAGGGGGCGGAATGAAAAACTGTTTTTT. Amino acids: CAISVYRGRNEKLFF.

The chain is built from TRBV5-1 and TRBJ2-1, with a possible D match to TRBD2 (5 bases). CDR3 size: 15 residues. The ends were cut back, 3 bases at V and 2 bases at J, with 12 bases in the middle. The germline gives CDR1 SGHRS, CDR2 YFSETQ. The CDR3 DNA sequence: TGCGCCAGCAGCTCGGCGCGGGTAGCCTACAATGAGCAGTTCTTC. Translation gives CASSSARVAYNEQFF.

V and J are TRBV5-5 and TRBJ2-5, with unresolved D. Germline V lookup: CDR1 SGHKS, CDR2 YYEKEE (reference sequence). Trimming shortened V by 3 bases and J by 5 bases, and 14 bases separated the two germline ends. The CDR3 extends over 14 amino acids. DNA of the CDR3: TGTGCCAGCAGCTCTCCGACTGGCCTGGAGACCCAGTACTTC. As protein: CASSSPTGLETQYF.

V usage is TRBV7-2 and J usage is TRBJ2-7; 7 bases are a match to TRBD1. CDR1 SGHTA and CDR2 FQGNSA come from the germline V gene. There are 13 residues in the CDR3. Unmatched junction bases numbered 10, after V lost 7 bases and J lost 7 bases. Here the CDR3 reads CASTDRVGWEQYF. CDR3 DNA sequence: TGTGCCAGCACTGACAGGGTGGGATGGGAGCAGTACTTC. Based on the CDR3 plus reference TRBV7-2 and TRBJ2-7, the full variable domain is GAGVSQSPSNKVTEKGKDVELRCDPISGHTALYWYRQSLGQGLEFLIYFQGNSAPDKSGLPSDRFSAERTGGSVSTLTIQRTQQEDSAVYLCASTDRVGWEQYFGPGTRLTVT.

The V gene is TRBV6-2 or TRBV6-3, the J gene TRBJ1-5; a weak D match, TRBD1 (6 bases). This CDR3 spans 19 amino acids. Per the germline V gene, CDR1 is MNHEY and CDR2 is SVGEGT. The V end was cut by 2 bases, the J end by 0 bases, with 20 bases between. The CDR3 sequence is CASSYPVGGARVSNQPQHF. DNA of the CDR3: TGTGCCAGCAGTTACCCCGTGGGGGGCGCTCGGGTTAGCAATCAGCCCCAGCATTTT.

The chain has TRBV28 and TRBJ1-6; D unresolved. There are 15 residues in the CDR3. Trimming shortened V by 7 bases and J by 5 bases, and 15 bases separated the two germline ends. Germline CDR1 and CDR2: MDHEN and SYDVKM. CDR3 in amino acids: CASIRLVGNNSPLHF. The CDR3 region has the DNA TGTGCCAGCATAAGGTTGGTTGGCAATAATTCACCCCTCCACTTT. Full variable domain (missing parts from reference TRBV28 and TRBJ1-6): DVKVTQSSRYLVKRTGEKVFLECVQDMDHENMFWYRQDPGLGLRLIYFSYDVKMKEKGDIPEGYSVSREKKERFSLILESASTNQTSMYLCASIRLVGNNSPLHFGNGTRLTVT.

The chain is built from TRBV12-3 or TRBV12-4 and TRBJ2-1; a weak D match, TRBD2 (6 bases). The CDR3 spans 15 residues. Between the trimmed V and J ends, which lost 5 bases and 3 bases, there was a span of 14 bases. The CDR3 nucleotides read TGTGCCAGCAGTAACCGGGACTCGAACTACAATGAGCAGTTCTTC. Translation: CASSNRDSNYNEQFF.

This sequence joins TRBV18 and TRBJ2-7; TRBD2 aligns across 7 bases. Germline trimming cut 3 bases from V and 4 bases from J; bases unmatched to any gene: 12. This CDR3 is 16 amino acids long. Germline V CDR1 and CDR2: KGHSH, LQKENI. CDR3 in DNA: TGTGCCAGCTCACCCTTGACTAGCCCTAGGACGTACGAGCAGTACTTC. This codes for CASSPLTSPRTYEQYF.

This clonotype was observed a few times. This chain links TRBV5-5 with TRBJ2-2; D gene uncertain. The germline V and J ends were trimmed by 0 bases and 4 bases, with 16 bases remaining between them. CDR3 length: 17 amino acids. The germline V gene has CDR1 SGHKS and CDR2 YYEKEE (reference sequence). As DNA, the CDR3 is TGTGCCAGCAGCTTGGGGCCCTCGACTCCGAGCACCGGGGAGCTGTTTTTT. This gives the protein CASSLGPSTPSTGELFF. Together with reference TRBV5-5 and TRBJ2-2, the CDR3 gives the full variable domain: DAGVTQSPTHLIKTRGQQVTLRCSPISGHKSVSWYQQVLGQGPQFIFQYYEKEERGRGNFPDRFSARQFPNYSSELNVNALLLGDSALYLCASSLGPSTPSTGELFFGEGSRLTVL.

As DNA, the CDR3 is TGTGCCAGCATGGGGATTGGGACCGGGGAGCTGTTTTTT. Amino acids: CASMGIGTGELFF. The V gene is TRBV25-1, the J gene TRBJ2-2; D not resolved. The CDR3 extends over 13 amino acids. V was pared by 7 bases and J by 5 bases, with 11 bases between. Germline V gene data show CDR1 as MGHDK and CDR2 as SYGVNS.

The chain recombines TRBV18 with TRBJ2-2, with 8 bases fitting TRBD1. Germline lookup yields CDR1 KGHSH and CDR2 LQKENI. This CDR3 spans 16 amino acids. With 3 bases clipped from V and 2 bases from J, the junction kept 5 bases outside the gene matches. CDR3 sequence reads: CASSPRTGINTGELFF. CDR3 nucleotide sequence: TGTGCCAGCTCACCCAGGACAGGGATTAACACCGGGGAGCTGTTTTTT.

This chain links TRBV7-3 with TRBJ2-1, with a possible D match to TRBD2 (6 bases). The germline V gene encodes CDR1 SGHTA and CDR2 FQGTGA. The CDR3 totals 15 residues. Deletions cut 4 bases from V and 0 bases from J, with 10 bases between. CDR3: CASSSSASSYNEQFF. The CDR3 DNA reads as TGTGCCAGCAGCTCTAGCGCTAGCTCCTACAATGAGCAGTTCTTC.

This clonotype was found a few times. The chain recombines TRBV20-1 with TRBJ2-7; no definite D call. Germline-derived CDR1 and CDR2 are DFQATT and SNEGSKA (reference sequence). The ends were cut back, 2 bases at V and 0 bases at J, with 5 bases in the middle. This CDR3 contains 12 residues. CDR3 bases: TGCAGTGCTAGAATCACCTCCTACGAGCAGTACTTC. Its translation: CSARITSYEQYF.

The rearrangement uses TRBV6-2 or TRBV6-3 and TRBJ1-5; D remains unclear. Germline V CDR1 and CDR2: MNHEY, SVGEGT. The CDR3 spans 13 residues. V lost 8 bases to trimming and J lost 2 bases, with 10 bases between them. The CDR3 DNA reads as TGTGCCAGCCAGCAATCAGGCAATCAGCCCCAGCATTTT. This encodes CASQQSGNQPQHF.